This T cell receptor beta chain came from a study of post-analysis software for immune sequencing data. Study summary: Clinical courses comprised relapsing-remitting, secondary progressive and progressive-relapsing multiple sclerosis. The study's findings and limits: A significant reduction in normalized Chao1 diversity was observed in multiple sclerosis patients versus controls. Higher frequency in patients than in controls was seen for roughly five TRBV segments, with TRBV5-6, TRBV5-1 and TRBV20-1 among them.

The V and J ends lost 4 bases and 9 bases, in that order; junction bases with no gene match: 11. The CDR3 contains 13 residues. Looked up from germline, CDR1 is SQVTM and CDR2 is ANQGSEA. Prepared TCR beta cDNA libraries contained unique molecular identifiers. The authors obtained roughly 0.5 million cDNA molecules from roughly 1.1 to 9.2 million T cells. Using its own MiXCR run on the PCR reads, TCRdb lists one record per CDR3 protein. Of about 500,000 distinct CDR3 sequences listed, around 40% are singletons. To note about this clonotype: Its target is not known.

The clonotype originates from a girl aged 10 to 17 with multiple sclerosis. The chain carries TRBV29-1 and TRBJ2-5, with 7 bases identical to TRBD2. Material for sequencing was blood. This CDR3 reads CSVVGDYPTAQYF. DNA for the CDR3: TGCAGCGTTGTCGGGGACTACCCAACAGCCCAGTACTTC.